This T cell receptor beta chain was sequenced during a study of blood T cell repertoires in COVID-19. For the study at large: The cDNA or gDNA used as material had been derived from T cells, B-cell-depleted T cells, or PBMCs.

Germline V gives CDR1 MGHRA, CDR2 YSYEKL. The CDR3 length is 13 residues. The V end was cut by 0 bases, the J end by 3 bases, with 6 bases between. Some clones are missing from TCRdb's copy, which holds only in-frame ones; the method was immunoSEQ multiplex PCR. This sample has under 200,000 clones; over 60% occur once, and the top ten carry about 8.3%. This TCR was recovered from a man aged 60 to 69 with acute or convalescent COVID-19. Sequencing used peripheral blood. V usage is TRBV4-1 and J usage is TRBJ2-7; the D is unclear. The CDR3 nucleotides are TGCGCCAGCAGCCAAGAAAGAGTCTACGAGCAGTACTTC. This codes for CASSQERVYEQYF.